This is a list of T cell receptor beta chains from one sample in a study of molecular identifiers for immune sequencing clone quantification. TCRdb re-derived calls from the PCR reads in MiXCR, one entry per CDR3 protein. Of about 9,800 distinct CDR3 sequences listed, around 19% are singletons. Sequenced input: naive CD8+ T cells from blood, with Jurkat cell RNA spiked in. The origin of the receptors is a human donor in good health. Some libraries in this study had Jurkat cell RNA spiked in. CDR3s include the opening cysteine and the closing phenylalanine or tryptophan. The D gene is left open where the match is weak. Clone size appears in some rows only: once, few, many, or a class for an expanded clone.

abundance | j_gene | v_gene | d_gene | CDR3nt | CDR3aa
. | TRBJ2-3 | TRBV10-3 | TRBD2 | TGTGCCATCAGTGATGAAAGCGGGGCGAACACAGATACGCAGTATTTT | CAISDESGANTDTQYF
many | TRBJ2-2 | TRBV28 | . | TGTGCCAGCAGTCCCCGGACAAGGACCACCGGGGAGCTGTTTTTT | CASSPRTRTTGELFF
medium-sized | TRBJ2-7 | TRBV7-2 | . | TGTGCCAGCAGCTTAGTGATCGGGTCCATATCCTACGAGCAGTACTTC | CASSLVIGSISYEQYF
medium-sized | TRBJ2-1 | TRBV15 | TRBD2 | TGTGCCATCGGACTAGCGGGAGTTCATGAGCAGTTCTTC | CAIGLAGVHEQFF
many | TRBJ1-1 | TRBV5-1 | . | TGCGCCAGCAGCTTGGTTGGAGACGAAGCTTTCTTT | CASSLVGDEAFF
many | TRBJ1-1 | TRBV6-2/TRBV6-3 | . | TGTGCCAGCGGGGCAGGGGTAAACACTGAAGCTTTCTTT | CASGAGVNTEAFF
medium-sized | TRBJ2-3 | TRBV7-9 | . | TGTGCCAGCAGCCCGGCGGGGATGCCAGATACGCAGTATTTT | CASSPAGMPDTQYF
many | TRBJ1-6 | TRBV27 | . | TGTGCCAGCAGTTTCCTTCTTTCACCCCTCCACTTT | CASSFLLSPLHF
. | TRBJ1-1 | TRBV19 | . | TGTGCCAGTAGTATGTTTGGGAACACTGAAGCTTTCTTT | CASSMFGNTEAFF
medium-sized | TRBJ1-6 | TRBV7-2 | . | TGTGCCAGCAGCTTAGCCCCGGGGGTGGCACCCCTCCACTTT | CASSLAPGVAPLHF
medium-sized | TRBJ1-2 | TRBV6-6 | . | TGTGCCAGCAGTTACTCCCCTAACTATGGCTACACCTTC | CASSYSPNYGYTF
many | TRBJ2-7 | TRBV5-4 | TRBD2 | TGTGCCAGCAGCTCCACCGGGACTAGCTACGAGCAGTACTTC | CASSSTGTSYEQYF
medium-sized | TRBJ2-1 | TRBV4-3 | . | TGCGCCAGCAGCCTAGATCTGGGGGCCAATGAGCAGTTCTTC | CASSLDLGANEQFF
. | TRBJ1-5 | TRBV5-6 | . | TGTGCCAGCAGCTCATGGGGGGGGGGCAATCAGCCCCAGCATTTT | CASSSWGGGNQPQHF
medium-sized | TRBJ2-7 | TRBV7-8 | . | TGTGCCAGCAGCTCCCGACAGGCTGTAGGCCCTGGAGAGCAGTACTTC | CASSSRQAVGPGEQYF
. | TRBJ2-7 | TRBV29-1 | . | TGCAGCGTTGTGCCTCGGCAGGGAGTCCACGAGCAGTACTTC | CSVVPRQGVHEQYF
medium-sized | TRBJ2-1 | TRBV4-2 | TRBD1 | TGTGCCAGCAGCCAAGGCGGGACAGGGGGCTACAATGAGCAGTTCTTC | CASSQGGTGGYNEQFF
many | TRBJ1-1 | TRBV6-2/TRBV6-3 | . | TGTGCCAGCAGTTTCTCTGGACACTTCACTGAAGCTTTCTTT | CASSFSGHFTEAFF
few | TRBJ2-1 | TRBV27 | TRBD2 | TGTGCCAGCGGTCTCCCGACTAGCCTAGCGGGGGATTACAATGAGCAGTTCTTC | CASGLPTSLAGDYNEQFF
medium-sized | TRBJ1-2 | TRBV29-1 | . | TGCAGCGTTAGGGCGACAGACCCCTATGGCTACACCTTC | CSVRATDPYGYTF
medium-sized | TRBJ2-7 | TRBV11-2 | . | TGTGCCAGCAGCTTAGGGTCAGGCCTTGACTACGAGCAGTACTTC | CASSLGSGLDYEQYF
medium-sized | TRBJ2-7 | TRBV7-9 | TRBD1 | TGTGCCAGCAGCCCAGGCGGACAGGGGAACTACGAGCAGTACTTC | CASSPGGQGNYEQYF